The 14 T cell receptor beta chains below were found in one sample sequenced in a study of shared T cell receptors in the human thymus. Method: immunoSEQ multiplex PCR; TCRdb's copy keeps in-frame clones and lacks some. Of 700,000 or so clones detected, roughly 88% appear once; the ten largest clones hold roughly 0.01%. These data were also filed under a second study, of human thymus T cells.

Sequenced material: thymocytes. The receptors were sampled from a girl under two years old with a congenital heart defect.

The J gene is TRBJ1-2, the V gene TRBV6-1; 8 bases fit TRBD1. Germline V lookup: CDR1 MNHNS, CDR2 SASEGT. The CDR3 sequence is 15 residues long. After removal of 1 base from V and 8 bases from J, the junction contained 9 bases not matched to a gene. Here the CDR3 reads CASSEGDRLLEGYTF. CDR3 in DNA: TGTGCCAGCAGTGAAGGGGACAGGCTATTAGAAGGCTACACCTTC.

The chain couples TRBV28 to TRBJ2-7; the D is unclear. This CDR3 spans 15 amino acids. Trimming pared 4 bases from V and 0 bases from J, leaving 13 bases between. Germline CDR1 is MDHEN and CDR2 is SYDVKM. The CDR3 loop reads CASSSVTAYSYEQYF. The CDR3 region has the DNA TGTGCCAGCAGTTCGGTTACTGCCTACTCCTACGAGCAGTACTTC. The whole variable domain, remainder taken from reference TRBV28 and TRBJ2-7, is DVKVTQSSRYLVKRTGEKVFLECVQDMDHENMFWYRQDPGLGLRLIYFSYDVKMKEKGDIPEGYSVSREKKERFSLILESASTNQTSMYLCASSSVTAYSYEQYFGPGTRLTVT.

The rearrangement links TRBV14 to TRBJ2-7; possibly TRBD1 for D (6 bases). This CDR3 is built from 17 residues. Trimming removed 0 bases at V and 0 bases at J, with 15 bases between. Germline V gives CDR1 SGHDN, CDR2 FVKESK. The chain's CDR3 is CASSQDAIPGHSYEQYF. CDR3 DNA sequence: TGTGCCAGCAGCCAAGATGCTATACCGGGACACTCCTACGAGCAGTACTTC.

This chain joins TRBV28 and TRBJ1-2, with D tentatively TRBD1 (6 bases). V lost 3 bases and J lost 2, with 16 bases in between. CDR1 is MDHEN and CDR2 is SYDVKM in the germline V gene. This CDR3 has 16 amino acids. The CDR3 bases are TGTGCCAGCAGTTTGGTGGGGGACACCTTAAACTATGGCTACACCTTC. It encodes CASSLVGDTLNYGYTF.

The chain employs TRBV4-1 and TRBJ2-7, with 8 bases identical to TRBD1. Germline assignment: CDR1 MGHRA and CDR2 YSYEKL. The junction had 8 bases not matched to a gene; V was cut back by 4 bases and J by 0 bases. This CDR3 comprises 16 residues. The CDR3 is CASSPPTGEGSYEQYF. CDR3 nucleotides: TGCGCCAGCAGCCCGCCGACAGGGGAAGGCTCCTACGAGCAGTACTTC.

V and J are TRBV5-4 and TRBJ2-1; no clear D gene. This CDR3 is 16 amino acids long. Trimming took 0 bases from V and 2 from J, leaving 12 bases between them. The germline gives CDR1 SGHNT, CDR2 YYREEE (reference sequence). The CDR3 DNA follows: TGTGCCAGCAGCTTGGTCGCAGGCCCTACCTACAATGAGCAGTTCTTC. Amino acid sequence: CASSLVAGPTYNEQFF.

The rearrangement links TRBV4-1 to TRBJ1-4; perhaps TRBD1 as D (6 bases). The CDR3 covers 17 residues. Per the germline V gene, CDR1 is MGHRA and CDR2 is YSYEKL. V lost 0 bases and J lost 5, with 16 bases in between. CDR3 DNA: TGCGCCAGCAGCCAAGAAGGATATCAGGGGCTAAATGAAAAACTGTTTTTT. Translation: CASSQEGYQGLNEKLFF.

J is TRBJ1-1 and V is TRBV5-1, with TRBD1 identical over 10 bases. Looked up from germline, CDR1 is SGHRS and CDR2 is YFSETQ. V was clipped by 5 bases and J by 1 base; unmatched bases: 8. The CDR3 spans 16 residues. CDR3 loop: CASRRTGGRGNTEAFF. CDR3 sequence (DNA): TGCGCCAGCAGACGGACAGGGGGTAGAGGGAACACTGAAGCTTTCTTT.

A few counts support this clone. The chain couples TRBV6-1 to TRBJ2-1; 9 bases fit TRBD1. Germline CDR1 reads MNHNS; CDR2 reads SASEGT. The CDR3 consists of 18 residues. V shed 2 bases and J 0 bases; nucleotides not matched to a gene: 8. In DNA form, the CDR3 reads TGTGCCAGCAGTGAACCAGACAGGGGGGTCGGCTCCTACAATGAGCAGTTCTTC. Encoded protein: CASSEPDRGVGSYNEQFF.

This sequence joins TRBV6-6 and TRBJ1-1; D gene unclear. The CDR3 consists of 12 residues. Between the trimmed V and J ends, which lost 7 bases and 5 bases, there was a span of 11 bases. Germline CDR1 is MNHNY and CDR2 is SVGAGI (reference sequence). The CDR3 here is CASIQGGTEAFF. The CDR3 bases are TGTGCCAGCATCCAAGGCGGGACTGAAGCTTTCTTT.

The chain uses TRBV21-1 and TRBJ1-2; whether TRBD1, the table's D call, matches the DNA was not checked. TRBV21-1 represents a pseudogene. CDR3 length: 17 amino acids. CDR3 sequence (DNA): TGTGCCAGCAGCAAAGACCTACCGGGACAGGAGTTCTATGGCTACACCTTC. Translated, it gives CASSKDLPGQEFYGYTF.

The CDR3: CASKSPGLGNTIYF. The CDR3 nucleotides are TGCGCCAGCAAATCCCCGGGACTTGGGAACACCATATATTTT. The chain uses TRBV5-1 and TRBJ1-3, with D possibly matching TRBD1 (5 bases). The germline V and J ends were trimmed by 6 bases and 7 bases, with 17 bases remaining between them. The CDR3 sequence is 14 residues long. CDR1 and CDR2 (germline): SGHRS, YFSETQ.

Only a few counts were recorded for this clone. CDR3: CASSPLGVSYNEQFF. In nucleotides, the CDR3 is TGTGCCAGCTCACCATTGGGCGTTTCCTACAATGAGCAGTTCTTC. The V and J genes are TRBV18 and TRBJ2-1; no firm D call. Per germline, CDR1 KGHSH and CDR2 LQKENI. Trimming left V 2 bases short and J 1 base short, with 9 bases between. There are 15 residues in the CDR3.

For this clone: The sample holds other DNA sequences that translate to the same CDR3. V is TRBV20-1 and J is TRBJ2-5; D remains ambiguous. This CDR3 comprises 10 residues. V lost 5 bases to trimming and J lost 5 bases, with 6 bases between them. Looked up from germline, CDR1 is DFQATT and CDR2 is SNEGSKA (reference sequence). As DNA, the CDR3 is TGCAGTGCTTCGCAGGAGACCCAGTACTTC. It codes for CSASQETQYF.